Detailed here is one T cell receptor (beta chain). These data originate in a study of blood T cell repertoires in COVID-19. Only in-frame clones appear in the TCRdb table, and some are missing; sequencing was by immunoSEQ multiplex PCR. This table has about 250,000 clones, roughly 87% appearing once. Germline trimming cut 5 bases from V and 4 bases from J; bases unmatched to any gene: 6. There are 14 residues in the CDR3. The germline V gene has CDR1 SGHTA and CDR2 FQGNSA. The TCR comes from a woman aged 25 to 39 with acute COVID-19. This chain links TRBV7-2 with TRBJ1-2, with 8 bases that match TRBD1. Sequencing was done on a sample of PBMCs or T cells enriched from blood (not recorded which). The CDR3 loop reads CASSPWQGAYGYTF. The CDR3 DNA follows: TGTGCCAGCAGCCCTTGGCAGGGGGCCTATGGCTACACCTTC.